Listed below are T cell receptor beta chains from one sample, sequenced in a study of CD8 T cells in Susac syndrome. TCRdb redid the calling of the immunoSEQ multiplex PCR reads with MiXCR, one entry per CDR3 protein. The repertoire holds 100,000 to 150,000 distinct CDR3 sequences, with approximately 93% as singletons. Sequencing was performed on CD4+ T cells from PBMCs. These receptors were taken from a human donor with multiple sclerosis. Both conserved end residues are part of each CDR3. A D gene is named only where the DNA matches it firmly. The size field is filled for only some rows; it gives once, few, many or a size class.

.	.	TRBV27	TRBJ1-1	CAAGTRATEAFF	TGTGCCGCAGGAACTAGGGCCACTGAAGCTTTCTTT
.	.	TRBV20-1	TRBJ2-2	CSAKQGPGELFF	TGCAGTGCTAAACAGGGTCCCGGGGAGCTGTTTTTT
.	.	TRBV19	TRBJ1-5	CASSPLGSLISNQPQHF	TGTGCCAGTAGCCCACTGGGGAGCTTAATTAGCAATCAGCCCCAGCATTTT
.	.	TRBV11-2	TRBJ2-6	CASSPRAAGANVLTF	TGTGCCAGCAGCCCTCGGGCCGCCGGGGCCAACGTCCTGACTTTC
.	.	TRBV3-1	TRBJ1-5	CASSRALGDQPQHF	TGTGCCAGCAGCCGGGCCCTAGGTGATCAGCCCCAGCATTTT
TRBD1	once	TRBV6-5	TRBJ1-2	CASRPQTGNGYTF	TGTGCCAGCAGACCCCAGACAGGGAATGGCTACACCTTC
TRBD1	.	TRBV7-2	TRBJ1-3	CASSSDRADTIYF	TGTGCCAGCAGCTCGGACAGGGCGGACACCATATATTTT
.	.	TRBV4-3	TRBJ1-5	CTSSPTDKAGGNQPQHF	TGCACCAGCAGCCCGACCGACAAAGCGGGGGGCAATCAGCCCCAGCATTTT
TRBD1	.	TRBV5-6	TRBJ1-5	CASTTGDQPQHF	TGTGCCAGCACGACAGGGGATCAGCCCCAGCATTTT
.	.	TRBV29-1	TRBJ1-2	CSVAGSVYGYTF	TGCAGCGTTGCTGGGAGTGTCTATGGCTACACCTTC
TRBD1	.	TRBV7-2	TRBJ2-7	CASSTRQGAPLQYF	TGTGCCAGCAGCACAAGACAGGGGGCGCCGCTGCAGTACTTC
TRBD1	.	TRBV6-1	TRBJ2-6	CASSGTGGTSGANVLTF	TGTGCCAGCAGTGGTACAGGGGGAACCTCTGGGGCCAACGTCCTGACTTTC
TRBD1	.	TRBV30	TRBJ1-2	CAFQQGFNYGYTF	TGTGCCTTTCAACAGGGGTTTAACTATGGCTACACCTTC
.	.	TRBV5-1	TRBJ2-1	CASSLSGVTGNEQFF	TGCGCCAGCAGCTTGTCTGGGGTGACCGGCAATGAGCAGTTCTTC
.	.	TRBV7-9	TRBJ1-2	CASSLQGGYTF	TGTGCCAGCAGCTTACAGGGTGGCTACACCTTC
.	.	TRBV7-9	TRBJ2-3	CASSLFATTTDTQYF	TGTGCCAGCAGCTTATTTGCAACCACCACAGATACGCAGTATTTT
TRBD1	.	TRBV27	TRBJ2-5	CASSPSRTGGFETQYF	TGTGCCAGCAGTCCATCCCGGACAGGGGGGTTTGAGACCCAGTACTTC
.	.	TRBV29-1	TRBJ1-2	CSVEDRKEEPNYGYTF	TGCAGCGTTGAAGATCGGAAAGAGGAACCAAACTATGGCTACACCTTC
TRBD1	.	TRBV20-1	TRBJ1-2	CSAGQDYGYTF	TGCAGTGCTGGACAGGACTATGGCTACACCTTC
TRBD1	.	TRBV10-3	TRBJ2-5	CAISGTGGAGQETQYF	TGTGCCATCAGCGGGACAGGGGGCGCGGGTCAAGAGACCCAGTACTTC
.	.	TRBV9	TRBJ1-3	CASSVEHGSGNTIYF	TGTGCCAGCAGCGTAGAACACGGCTCTGGAAACACCATATATTTT
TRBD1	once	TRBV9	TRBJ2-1	CASSDRQGSEQFF	TGTGCCAGCAGCGACCGACAGGGGAGTGAGCAGTTCTTC
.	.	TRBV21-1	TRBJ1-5	CASSKAGGQGNPYSNQPQHF	TGTGCCAGCAGCAAAGCGGGGGGACAGGGGAACCCTTATAGCAATCAGCCCCAGCATTTT
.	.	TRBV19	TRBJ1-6	CASRLGGVSPLHF	TGTGCCAGTAGGCTTGGTGGGGTTTCACCCCTCCACTTT
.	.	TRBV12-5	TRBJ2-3	CASGPRGGYSTDTQYF	TGTGCTAGTGGTCCTAGGGGGGGCTACAGCACAGATACGCAGTATTTT
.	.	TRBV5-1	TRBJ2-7	CASSAQTATSYEQYF	TGCGCCAGCAGCGCCCAGACAGCCACCTCCTACGAGCAGTACTTC
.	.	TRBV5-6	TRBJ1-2	CASSLGQENNYGYTF	TGTGCCAGCAGCTTGGGACAGGAGAACAACTATGGCTACACCTTC
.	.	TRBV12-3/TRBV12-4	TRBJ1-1	CASSWAENTEAFF	TGTGCCAGCAGTTGGGCGGAAAACACTGAAGCTTTCTTT
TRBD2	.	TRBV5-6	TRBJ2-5	CASSLPGLGQETQYF	TGTGCCAGCAGCTTACCGGGACTAGGCCAAGAGACCCAGTACTTC
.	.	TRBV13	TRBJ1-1	CASSLPRAANTEAFF	TGTGCCAGCAGCTTACCCCGGGCAGCGAACACTGAAGCTTTCTTT
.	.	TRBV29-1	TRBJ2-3	CSVEGGSGTDTQYF	TGCAGCGTTGAAGGGGGGAGTGGGACAGATACGCAGTATTTT
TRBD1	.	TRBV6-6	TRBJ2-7	CASRTGQGGYEQYF	TGTGCCAGCAGAACGGGACAGGGGGGCTACGAGCAGTACTTC
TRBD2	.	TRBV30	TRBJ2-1	CAWSAGLAVLKFF	TGTGCCTGGAGTGCGGGACTAGCTGTTCTCAAGTTCTTC
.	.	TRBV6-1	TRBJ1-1	CASSEFGDEAFF	TGTGCCAGCAGTGAATTCGGGGATGAAGCTTTCTTT
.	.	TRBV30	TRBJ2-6	CASDRGASGANVLTF	TGTGCCTCGGATAGGGGAGCCTCTGGGGCCAACGTCCTGACTTTC
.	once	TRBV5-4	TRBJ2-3	CASSLMIGQKTDTQYF	TGTGCCAGCAGCTTAATGATAGGACAGAAGACAGATACGCAGTATTTT
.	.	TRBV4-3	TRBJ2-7	CASSQGLSYEQYF	TGCGCCAGCAGCCAAGGGCTTTCCTACGAGCAGTACTTC
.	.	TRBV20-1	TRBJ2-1	CSASRGARNEQFF	TGCAGTGCTTCCCGAGGGGCACGCAATGAGCAGTTCTTC
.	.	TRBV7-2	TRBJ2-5	CASSPPGGRQETQYF	TGTGCCAGCAGCCCCCCCGGGGGTAGGCAAGAGACCCAGTACTTC
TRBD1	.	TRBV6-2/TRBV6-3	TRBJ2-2	CATSGTGNTGELFF	TGTGCCACCTCCGGGACAGGGAATACCGGGGAGCTGTTTTTT
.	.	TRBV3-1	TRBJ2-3	CASSQENTQYF	TGTGCCAGCAGCCAAGAGAATACGCAGTATTTT
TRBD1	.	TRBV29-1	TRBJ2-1	CSASDRSGYNEQFF	TGCAGCGCCTCGGACAGGAGTGGATACAATGAGCAGTTCTTC
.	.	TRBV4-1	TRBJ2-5	CASSQGMVGFTIEETQYF	TGCGCCAGCAGCCAAGGCATGGTGGGCTTCACCATTGAAGAGACCCAGTACTTC
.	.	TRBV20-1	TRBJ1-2	CSATDPGEEGYTF	TGCAGTGCCACGGACCCGGGGGAGGAGGGCTACACCTTC
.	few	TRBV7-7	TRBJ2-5	CASSLGTGETQYF	TGTGCTAGCAGCCTCGGGACGGGAGAGACCCAGTACTTC
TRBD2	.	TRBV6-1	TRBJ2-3	CASSASSGGGTDTQYF	TGTGCCAGCAGTGCCTCTAGCGGGGGGGGCACAGATACGCAGTATTTT
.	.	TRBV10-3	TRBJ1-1	CAISDRDKMNTEAFF	TGTGCCATCAGTGACCGGGACAAAATGAACACTGAAGCTTTCTTT
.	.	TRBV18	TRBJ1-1	CASSPPVVVGGEAFF	TGTGCCAGCTCACCACCGGTGGTGGTGGGAGGAGAAGCTTTCTTT
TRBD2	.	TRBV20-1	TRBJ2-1	CSASLAGHLFYNEQFF	TGCAGTGCTAGCCTAGCGGGCCACCTATTCTACAATGAGCAGTTCTTC
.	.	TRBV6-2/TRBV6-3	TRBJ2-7	CASTLGTYEQYF	TGTGCCAGCACATTGGGAACCTACGAGCAGTACTTC
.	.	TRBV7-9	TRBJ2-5	CASSTTPGQAAETQYF	TGTGCCAGCAGCACCACTCCGGGACAAGCGGCGGAGACCCAGTACTTC
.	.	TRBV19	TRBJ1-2	CASSLGLVSYTF	TGTGCCAGTTCTCTGGGACTGGTTAGCTACACCTTC